This T cell receptor beta chain was captured by sequencing in a study of T cells expressing NK-cell markers. Study context: Each TCR beta repertoire originated in sorted T cells that were CD3+CD56+NKG2C+, CD3+CD56+NKG2C- or CD3+CD56-NKG2C+.

Study-level findings and limits: For six donors, the dominant NKG2C+ clonotypes made up about 1.0-7.0% of their CD8+ T cells.

Regarding this clonotype: Its specificity is not known.

TCR beta cDNA was made by 5'RACE template switching with UMIs. After re-calling the 5' RACE reads, TCRdb lists one entry per CDR3 protein, DNA absent. The sample shows approximately 150,000 distinct CDR3 sequences, and 12% sits with its ten largest clones. Germline assignment: CDR1 SGHKS and CDR2 YYEKEE (reference sequence). The CDR3 loop spans 17 amino acids. The chain uses TRBV5-5 and TRBJ1-5; the D call of TRBD1 rests on TCRdb alone, since no DNA is present to check it. The receptor's source is a man in his late teens or twenties in good health. Sequenced: blood T cells: a sorted CD56 or NKG2C T cell subset, CD4+ or CD8+ T cells, or bulk PBMC T cells (not recorded which). CDR3 region: CASSLMDTSIRNQPQHF.